This paragraph reports one TCR beta chain. As yet, its antigen is unknown. Assay: immunoSEQ multiplex PCR; the TCRdb copy retains only in-frame clones and omits some. The sample lists tens of thousands of clones, about 88% seen once, with roughly 2.5% in the top ten. The data are from a study of T cell clones after liver transplantation. As for the study in general: Post-transplant blood was tracked for graft-donor-reactive T cell clones identified in a pre-transplant mixed lymphocyte reaction.

Study results and caveats: Donor-reactive sequences fell more than third party-reactive ones, suggesting partial deletion.

Per the germline V gene, CDR1 is LNHNV and CDR2 is YYDKDF (reference sequence). The CDR3 has 16 residues. The trim removed 0 bases at V and 4 bases at J, leaving 5 bases unmatched. This chain connects TRBV15 to TRBJ2-1, with 8 bases that match TRBD1. Sequencing was performed on CD4+ T cells from blood, taken before liver transplant. The receptor's source is a human donor who received a liver transplant. The CDR3 DNA sequence: TGTGCCACCAGCAGAGATCCAGGGGGCGGGTACAATGAGCAGTTCTTC. Translated, it gives CATSRDPGGGYNEQFF.